Following are 24 T cell receptor beta chains from one sample sequenced in a study of blood T cell repertoires in COVID-19. TCRdb's table, derived via immunoSEQ multiplex PCR, lists solely in-frame clones and lacks some. Of about 34,000 clones in the sample, 91% are singletons; the top ten hold approximately 6%. Input material: peripheral blood. These receptors all stem from a woman at least 80 years old with acute or convalescent COVID-19.

J is TRBJ2-7 and V is TRBV7-9; 7 bases match TRBD1. Losses at the gene ends were 6 bases for V and 2 bases for J; bases not matched to a gene: 4. Germline CDR1 reads SEHNR; CDR2 reads FQNEAQ (reference sequence). The CDR3 extends over 13 amino acids. CDR3 sequence reads: CASRPTGTYEQYF. In DNA form, the CDR3 reads TGTGCCAGCAGACCGACAGGGACCTACGAGCAGTACTTC.

This clone has more than one count but fewer than ten. The chain recombines TRBV27 with TRBJ1-2; TRBD1 matches at 7 bases. Germline V gene sequence: CDR1 MNHEY, CDR2 SMNVEV (reference sequence). The CDR3 has 14 residues. Germline trimming cut 6 bases from V and 0 bases from J; bases unmatched to any gene: 4. The CDR3 protein is CASRQQGPNYGYTF. CDR3 DNA sequence: TGTGCCAGCAGGCAACAGGGGCCTAACTATGGCTACACCTTC.

The genes are TRBV9 and TRBJ1-3, with 7 nucleotides matching TRBD1. V was clipped by 4 bases and J by 0 bases; unmatched bases: 4. The CDR3 spans 15 residues. The germline gives CDR1 SGDLS, CDR2 YYNGEE. In DNA form, the CDR3 reads TGTGCCAGCAGCCTAGGGGGCTTCTCTGGAAACACCATATATTTT. Translation gives CASSLGGFSGNTIYF.

The chain couples TRBV6-6 to TRBJ1-5, with 9 bases fitting TRBD1. CDR1 and CDR2 (germline): MNHNY, SVGAGI (reference sequence). J lost 4 bases, V lost 5 bases, and 6 bases had no gene match. There are 15 residues in the CDR3. CDR3 loop: CASSSLGQGNQPQHF. The CDR3 DNA is TGTGCCAGCAGTAGCTTGGGACAGGGAAATCAGCCCCAGCATTTT.

The chain joins TRBV5-1 to TRBJ1-5, with 10 bases identical to TRBD1. The junction had 14 bases not matched to a gene; V was cut back by 2 bases and J by 6 bases. Per the germline V gene, CDR1 is SGHRS and CDR2 is YFSETQ. The CDR3 extends over 18 amino acids. The CDR3 here is CASSFSHHDRGRGQPQHF. CDR3 sequence (DNA): TGCGCCAGCAGCTTTTCGCACCACGACAGGGGGCGAGGTCAGCCCCAGCATTTT.

The chain has TRBV5-1 and TRBJ1-4, with 9 nucleotides matching TRBD1. This CDR3 has 15 amino acids. In germline, CDR1 is SGHRS, CDR2 YFSETQ. Unmatched junction bases numbered 2, after V lost 0 bases and J lost 5 bases. The CDR3 protein is CASSLAGTGNEKLFF. CDR3 nucleotides: TGCGCCAGCAGCTTGGCCGGGACAGGGAATGAAAAACTGTTTTTT.

The chain employs TRBV30 and TRBJ2-2; TRBD2 aligns across 9 bases. With V trimmed by 3 bases and J by 4 bases, 15 bases remained unmatched. CDR3 size: 18 residues. Germline loops: CDR1 GTSNPN, CDR2 SVGIG (reference sequence). The CDR3 region is CAWRQRGATVWTTGELFF. DNA for the CDR3: TGTGCCTGGAGGCAGCGGGGGGCCACGGTCTGGACCACCGGGGAGCTGTTTTTT.

V usage is TRBV10-3 and J usage is TRBJ2-1; TRBD2 matches at 14 bases. This CDR3 contains 17 residues. Looked up from germline, CDR1 is ENHRY and CDR2 is SYGVKD. V was clipped by 3 bases and J by 7 bases; unmatched bases: 8. The CDR3 sequence is CAISDPGLAGAGNEQFF. The DNA of the CDR3 is TGTGCCATCAGTGACCCGGGACTAGCGGGGGCAGGTAATGAGCAGTTCTTC.

The genes are TRBV18 and TRBJ2-7; tentatively, D is TRBD1 (5 bases). There are 13 residues in the CDR3. Germline V gene data show CDR1 as KGHSH and CDR2 as LQKENI. V was trimmed by 5 bases and J by 3 bases, leaving 11 bases between them. DNA for the CDR3: TGTGCCAGCTCAAGGGGAAGAAACTACGAGCAGTACTTC. This gives the protein CASSRGRNYEQYF.

The chain carries TRBV27 and TRBJ2-7; 7 bases are a match to TRBD1. V was pared by 2 bases and J by 1 base, with 8 bases of the junction left unmatched. Germline CDR1 MNHEY, CDR2 SMNVEV (reference sequence). CDR3 length equals 16 residues. CDR3 sequence: CASSLLPGTASYEQYF. CDR3 sequence (DNA): TGTGCCAGCAGTTTACTTCCCGGGACAGCATCCTACGAGCAGTACTTC.

This clone came up a few times. V usage is TRBV3-1 (or the pseudogene TRBV3-2) and J usage is TRBJ1-1; D is perhaps TRBD1 (6 bases). Germline CDR1 is LGHDT and CDR2 is YNNKEL (reference sequence). V was cut by 1 base and J by 7 bases, with 10 bases left in between. The CDR3 sequence is 13 residues long. The CDR3 protein is CASSQGGGDEAFF. DNA of the CDR3: TGTGCCAGCAGCCAAGGAGGGGGGGATGAAGCTTTCTTT.

The chain employs TRBV19 and TRBJ2-3, with D perhaps TRBD1 (5 bases). V was trimmed by 8 bases and J by 2 bases, leaving 14 bases between them. The CDR3 runs to 14 residues. CDR1 is LNHDA and CDR2 is SQIVND in the germline V gene (reference sequence). The CDR3 protein is CASGSTDNTDTQYF. The CDR3 region has the DNA TGTGCCAGTGGGTCGACAGATAACACAGATACGCAGTATTTT.

This rearrangement joins TRBV6-5 to TRBJ1-1; D ambiguous. Germline CDR1 MNHEY, CDR2 SVGAGI. Trimming shortened V by 11 bases and J by 4 bases, and 11 bases separated the two germline ends. CDR3 length equals 11 residues. The CDR3 coding sequence is TGTGCCGTCAGTCGGGTCACTGAAGCTTTCTTT. Protein product: CAVSRVTEAFF.

V and J are TRBV23-1 and TRBJ2-1; no firm D call. TRBV23-1 is sorted into the ORF group, with uncertain function. The length of the CDR3 is 15 residues. V lost 3 bases, J lost 5 bases, and 14 bases lay in between. The CDR3 loop reads CASSHRDKNNNEQFF. CDR3 coding DNA: TGCGCCAGCAGTCATCGAGACAAGAACAACAATGAGCAGTTCTTC.

The gene calls are TRBV5-1 and TRBJ1-2; 11 nucleotides match TRBD1. Germline assignment: CDR1 SGHRS and CDR2 YFSETQ. The ends lost 4 bases at V and 5 bases at J; junction bases unmatched: 7. The CDR3 contains 15 residues. The CDR3 loop reads CASSLDRGRFYGYTF. The CDR3 coding sequence is TGCGCCAGCAGCCTGGACAGGGGGCGGTTTTATGGCTACACCTTC.

This chain uses TRBV6-5 with TRBJ2-7; TRBD1 matches 9 bases. CDR3 size: 15 residues. Germline V gene data show CDR1 as MNHEY and CDR2 as SVGAGI. Trimming removed 6 bases from V and 2 bases from J; junction bases left unmatched: 8. CDR3 coding DNA: TGTGCCAGCAGGCGCACGGGACAGGGAACCTACGAGCAGTACTTC. It yields the protein CASRRTGQGTYEQYF.

V gene TRBV19 combines with J gene TRBJ2-3; TRBD1 aligns across 10 bases. Losses at the gene ends were 7 bases for V and 4 bases for J; bases not matched to a gene: 11. This CDR3 is built from 16 residues. Germline V gene sequence: CDR1 LNHDA, CDR2 SQIVND (reference sequence). CDR3 sequence reads: CASKPDRGRGPDTQYF. The CDR3 DNA is TGTGCCAGTAAGCCTGACAGGGGGCGAGGCCCAGATACGCAGTATTTT.

This chain links TRBV15 with TRBJ1-2; D not resolved. Germline CDR1 LNHNV, CDR2 YYDKDF (reference sequence). The CDR3 is 13 residues long. V lost 2 bases and J lost 1, with 5 bases in between. The DNA of the CDR3 is TGTGCCACCAGCAGAACTTATAACTATGGCTACACCTTC. Its translation: CATSRTYNYGYTF.

J is TRBJ1-2 and V is TRBV6-6; D is unclear. Trimming took off 4 bases at V and 7 bases at J, with 10 bases between the two ends. Germline values: CDR1 MNHNY, CDR2 SVGAGI (reference sequence). This CDR3 has 12 amino acids. The CDR3: CASSSEGGGYTF. CDR3 coding DNA: TGTGCCAGCAGTTCTGAGGGCGGTGGCTACACCTTC.

The chain combines TRBV9 with TRBJ2-5, with 9 nucleotides matching TRBD2. With 0 bases clipped from V and 2 bases from J, the junction kept 5 bases outside the gene matches. There are 16 residues in the CDR3. The germline CDR1 and CDR2 sequences are SGDLS and YYNGEE. The CDR3 protein is CASSVGALAGQETQYF. The CDR3 nucleotides read TGTGCCAGCAGCGTAGGGGCTCTAGCGGGACAAGAGACCCAGTACTTC.

The chain is built from TRBV14 and TRBJ1-1; weak D call: TRBD1 (5 bases). Trimming cost V 1 base and J 0 bases, with 12 bases left between them. This CDR3 contains 16 residues. CDR1 and CDR2 (germline): SGHDN, FVKESK. The DNA of the CDR3 is TGTGCCAGCAGCCAAGCCCGTGGGGCGATGAACACTGAAGCTTTCTTT. It encodes CASSQARGAMNTEAFF.

The chain employs TRBV3-1 (or the pseudogene TRBV3-2) and TRBJ1-3, with D hard to call. This CDR3 comprises 13 residues. Trimming pared 4 bases from V and 4 bases from J, leaving 8 bases between. CDR1 is LGHDT, CDR2 YNNKEL, per germline (reference sequence). The CDR3 DNA follows: TGTGCCAGCAGCCCCTCGGAGGGAAACACCATATATTTT. It encodes CASSPSEGNTIYF.

This chain connects TRBV2 to TRBJ1-4; possibly TRBD1 for D (5 bases). Trimming took 5 bases from V and 0 from J, leaving 7 bases between them. CDR1 is SNHLY and CDR2 is FYNNEI in the germline V gene. There are 14 residues in the CDR3. Written as DNA, the CDR3 is TGTGCCAGCAGTTGGACAACAACTAATGAAAAACTGTTTTTT. Protein product: CASSWTTTNEKLFF.

This sequence joins TRBV4-1 and TRBJ1-6, with D possibly being TRBD1 (6 bases). This CDR3 region has 15 residues. CDR1 and CDR2 (germline): MGHRA, YSYEKL. Trimming cost V 1 base and J 5 bases, with 9 bases left between them. CDR3 sequence: CASSQVQGDNSPLHF. The CDR3 region has the DNA TGCGCCAGCAGCCAAGTACAGGGAGATAATTCACCCCTCCACTTT.